Following are 14 T cell receptor beta chains from one sample sequenced in a study of T cells in narcolepsy. Sequenced by immunoSEQ multiplex PCR; TCRdb stores in-frame clones only, minus some. The sample includes about 27,000 clones, about nine tenths seen only once; the top ten take approximately 1.2%. Sequenced sample: CD45RA- memory CD4+ T cells from PBMCs. These receptor sequences come from a human donor with narcolepsy.

The V and J genes are TRBV28 and TRBJ1-2; perhaps TRBD1 as D (6 bases). Germline V CDR1 and CDR2: MDHEN, SYDVKM. The germline V and J ends were trimmed by 3 bases and 0 bases, with 8 bases remaining between them. This CDR3 region has 14 residues. The CDR3: CASSFQGSNYGYTF. CDR3 nucleotides: TGTGCCAGCAGTTTCCAGGGGTCTAACTATGGCTACACCTTC.

The V call is TRBV6-5, the J call TRBJ1-1; TRBD1 matches 8 bases. Germline lookup yields CDR1 MNHEY and CDR2 SVGAGI. With V trimmed by 5 bases and J by 10 bases, 12 bases remained unmatched. CDR3 length: 14 amino acids. The CDR3 bases are TGTGCCAGCAGTCGTTGGGGCAATACAGGGGGAGCTTTCTTT. Translated: CASSRWGNTGGAFF.

The chain uses TRBV6-5 and TRBJ1-6; D unclear. The CDR3 totals 13 residues. Trimming took 2 bases from V and 7 from J, leaving 6 bases between them. CDR1 is MNHEY, CDR2 SVGAGI, per germline. CDR3 nucleotide sequence: TGTGCCAGCAGTTACGAGCAGAATTCACCCCTCCACTTT. Its protein is CASSYEQNSPLHF.

The V call is TRBV2, the J call TRBJ2-5, with 9 bases fitting TRBD1. Germline-derived CDR1 and CDR2 are SNHLY and FYNNEI. After removal of 3 bases from V and 7 bases from J, the junction contained 9 bases not matched to a gene. The CDR3 covers 15 residues. In DNA, the CDR3 is TGTGCCAGCAGTGACCTGCAGGGACAGGGTGTGACCCAGTACTTC. Its protein product is CASSDLQGQGVTQYF.

This clone showed up just once. The chain employs TRBV29-1 and TRBJ2-1; 12 nucleotides align to TRBD2. CDR1 SQVTM and CDR2 ANQGSEA come from the germline V gene. The CDR3 length is 15 residues. Trimming at V came to 4 bases and at J to 8 bases, leaving 9 bases not matched to a gene. This chain's CDR3 is CSVVGGLAGYDEQFF. DNA of the CDR3: TGCAGCGTTGTGGGGGGACTAGCGGGTTACGATGAGCAGTTCTTC.

The J gene is TRBJ1-6, the V gene TRBV7-8; no definite D call. Germline V gene lookup returns CDR1 SGHVS and CDR2 FQNEAQ. This CDR3 has 15 amino acids. Trimming took off 5 bases at V and 7 bases at J, with 15 bases between the two ends. The CDR3 nucleotides are TGTGCCAGCAGCCCCTCGGGATATTTCAATTCACCCCTCCACTTT. This sequence encodes CASSPSGYFNSPLHF.

The V gene is TRBV29-1, the J gene TRBJ2-1, with TRBD1 matching 8 bases. V trimming: 6 bases; J trimming: 2 bases; junction bases outside the gene matches: 3. Germline CDR1 SQVTM, CDR2 ANQGSEA. CDR3 size: 13 residues. This CDR3 is CSVDRGTYNEQFF. CDR3 DNA sequence: TGCAGCGTCGACAGGGGTACCTACAATGAGCAGTTCTTC.

V is TRBV6-5 and J is TRBJ2-7, with a weak D call TRBD2 (6 bases). This CDR3 comprises 14 residues. V was cut by 2 bases and J by 9 bases, with 17 bases left in between. CDR1 and CDR2 from the germline V gene are MNHEY and SVGAGI. CDR3 loop: CASSYGTQARVQYF. CDR3 DNA: TGTGCCAGCAGTTACGGGACTCAGGCGCGGGTGCAGTACTTC.

The chain carries TRBV6-6 and TRBJ1-6, with 8 bases identical to TRBD1. The CDR3 is 15 residues long. Germline CDR1 MNHNY, CDR2 SVGAGI (reference sequence). J lost 7 bases, V lost 4 bases, and 6 bases had no gene match. The CDR3 protein is CASSLDRERNSPLHF. DNA for the CDR3: TGTGCCAGCAGTTTGGACAGGGAGAGAAATTCACCCCTCCACTTT.

The chain employs TRBV2 and TRBJ2-1; TRBD2 matches 8 bases. Germline CDR1 SNHLY, CDR2 FYNNEI. Losses at the gene ends were 4 bases for V and 0 bases for J; bases not matched to a gene: 5. The length of the CDR3 is 16 residues. DNA of the CDR3: TGTGCCAGCAGTGTTCAGCGGGGGCTCTCCTACAATGAGCAGTTCTTC. Amino acids: CASSVQRGLSYNEQFF.

V gene TRBV2 combines with J gene TRBJ1-5; D perhaps matches TRBD1 (5 bases). The CDR3 consists of 14 residues. The germline V gene has CDR1 SNHLY and CDR2 FYNNEI. Deletions cut 6 bases from V and 6 bases from J, with 15 bases between. The CDR3 coding sequence is TGTGCCAGCAGCCTCGGGGCCGCCGGTCAGCCCCAGCATTTT. As protein: CASSLGAAGQPQHF.

The chain recombines TRBV7-8 with TRBJ2-1; the D gene could be TRBD1 or TRBD2 (5 bases each). Germline V gene data show CDR1 as SGHVS and CDR2 as FQNEAQ. V lost 2 bases to trimming and J lost 3 bases, with 20 bases between them. CDR3 length: 18 amino acids. CDR3 sequence: CASSLFRVGARGYNEQFF. CDR3 coding DNA: TGTGCCAGCAGCTTATTTAGGGTAGGGGCCCGGGGCTACAATGAGCAGTTCTTC.

The chain combines TRBV11-2 with TRBJ1-4; 8 bases align to TRBD1. The germline V gene has CDR1 SGHAT and CDR2 FQNNGV. V trimming: 2 bases; J trimming: 5 bases; junction bases outside the gene matches: 16. The CDR3 runs 19 residues. The CDR3 coding sequence is TGTGCCAGCAGCTTACGGGGGGGGACAGGTCGTCCGCCCAATGAAAAACTGTTTTTT. Protein product: CASSLRGGTGRPPNEKLFF.

The chain carries TRBV11-3 and TRBJ2-1, with a tentative D call TRBD1 (5 bases). Per germline, CDR1 SGHNT and CDR2 YENEEA. The CDR3 is 13 amino acids. V gave up 1 base and J gave up 5 bases, with 6 bases separating them. Here the CDR3 DNA reads TGTGCCAGCAGCTTAGGGGGCCACAATGAGCAGTTCTTC. As protein: CASSLGGHNEQFF.